Here is one TCR beta chain with its context. Its antigen is undetermined. PBMCs that had been cryopreserved were the source of 2 to 2.5 micrograms of genomic DNA for TCR beta libraries. V lost 5 bases, J lost 9 bases, and 13 bases lay in between. Germline V gene lookup returns CDR1 SEHNR and CDR2 FQNEAQ (reference sequence). This CDR3 comprises 12 residues. These data originate in a study of cytotoxic CD8 clonotypes in ibrutinib-treated CLL. Study in general: For this cohort, patients were approximately ten relapsed/refractory and around 16 treatment-naive, while 17 were IGHV unmutated. Points from the study as a whole: Baseline clonality, above age-matched healthy donor levels, tracked circulating CD8+ T-cell counts.

Profiled with immunoSEQ multiplex PCR; TCRdb holds only in-frame clones, not every one. The table records some 160,000 clones, around 84% of them present only once. The chain is built from TRBV7-9 and TRBJ1-1; no firm D call. This clonotype was obtained from a human donor with chronic lymphocytic leukemia. This material consisted of PBMCs, taken after 12 months of ibrutinib treatment. In DNA form, the CDR3 reads TGTGCCAGCAGCGTTGGGGAGGGAAAAGCTTTCTTT. This gives the protein CASSVGEGKAFF.